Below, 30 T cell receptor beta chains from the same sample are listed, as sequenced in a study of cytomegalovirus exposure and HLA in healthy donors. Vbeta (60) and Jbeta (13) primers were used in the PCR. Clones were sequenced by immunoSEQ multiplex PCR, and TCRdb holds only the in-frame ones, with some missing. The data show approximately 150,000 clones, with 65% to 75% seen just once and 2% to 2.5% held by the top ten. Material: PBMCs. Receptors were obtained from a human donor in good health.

CDR3 in amino acids: CASTGTGGTNEKLFF. Here the CDR3 DNA reads TGCGCCAGCACTGGGACAGGGGGTACTAATGAAAAACTGTTTTTT. The chain has TRBV5-1 and TRBJ1-4; TRBD1 matches 11 bases. J was trimmed by 2 bases and V by 6 bases; bases with no gene match: 3. The CDR3 has 15 amino acids. CDR1 is SGHRS and CDR2 is YFSETQ in the germline V gene. Full variable domain (remainder filled in from reference TRBV5-1 and TRBJ1-4): KAGVTQTPRYLIKTRGQQVTLSCSPISGHRSVSWYQQTPGQGLQFLFEYFSETQRNKGNFPGRFSGRQFSNSRSEMNVSTLELGDSALYLCASTGTGGTNEKLFFGSGTQLSVL.

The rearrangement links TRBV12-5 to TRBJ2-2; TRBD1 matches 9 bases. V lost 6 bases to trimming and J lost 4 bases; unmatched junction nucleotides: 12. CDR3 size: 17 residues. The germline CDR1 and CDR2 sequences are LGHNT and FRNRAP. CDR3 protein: CASGPPGTGISTGELFF. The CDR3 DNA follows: TGTGCTAGTGGCCCTCCGGGGACAGGGATCAGCACCGGGGAGCTGTTTTTT.

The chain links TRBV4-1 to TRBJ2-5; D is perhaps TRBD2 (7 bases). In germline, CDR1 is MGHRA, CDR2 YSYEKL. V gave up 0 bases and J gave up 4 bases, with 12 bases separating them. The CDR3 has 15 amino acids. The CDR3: CASSQEFRGGETQYF. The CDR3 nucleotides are TGCGCCAGCAGCCAAGAATTTAGGGGGGGAGAGACCCAGTACTTC.

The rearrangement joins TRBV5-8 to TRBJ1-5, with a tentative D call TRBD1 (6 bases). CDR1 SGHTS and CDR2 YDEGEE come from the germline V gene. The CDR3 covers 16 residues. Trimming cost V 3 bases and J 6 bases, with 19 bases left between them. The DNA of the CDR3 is TGTGCCAGCAGCTCTCGGGGCAGGGACACCCGTCAGCCCCAGCATTTT. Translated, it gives CASSSRGRDTRQPQHF.

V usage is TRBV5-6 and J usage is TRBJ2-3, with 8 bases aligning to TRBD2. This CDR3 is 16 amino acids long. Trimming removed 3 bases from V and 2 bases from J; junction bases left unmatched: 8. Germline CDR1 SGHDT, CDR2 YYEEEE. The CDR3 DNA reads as TGTGCCAGCAGCTCCCTAAGCGGGGGCTCCACAGATACGCAGTATTTT. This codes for CASSSLSGGSTDTQYF.

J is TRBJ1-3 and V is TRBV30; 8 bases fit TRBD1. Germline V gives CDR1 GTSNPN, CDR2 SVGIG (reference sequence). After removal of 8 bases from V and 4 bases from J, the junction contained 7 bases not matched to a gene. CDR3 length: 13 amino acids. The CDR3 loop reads CAGTGGLGNTIYF. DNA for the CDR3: TGTGCCGGCACAGGGGGTTTGGGAAACACCATATATTTT.

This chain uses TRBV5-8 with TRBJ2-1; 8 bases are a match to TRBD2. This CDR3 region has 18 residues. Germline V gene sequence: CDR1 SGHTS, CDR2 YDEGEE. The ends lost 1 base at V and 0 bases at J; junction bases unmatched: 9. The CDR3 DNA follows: TGTGCCAGCAGCTTGTTAGGTAGCGGGGTTAGCTCCTACAATGAGCAGTTCTTC. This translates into CASSLLGSGVSSYNEQFF.

The CDR3 DNA is TGCGCCAGCTACCACCCAGGGGCCTTGACCTACGAGCAGTACTTC. Translated: CASYHPGALTYEQYF. The genes are TRBV10-2 and TRBJ2-5; a possible D gene is TRBD1 (6 bases). The J call may be wrong; the DNA end is better matched by TRBJ2-7. The germline V gene has CDR1 WSHSY and CDR2 SAAADI. There are 15 residues in the CDR3.

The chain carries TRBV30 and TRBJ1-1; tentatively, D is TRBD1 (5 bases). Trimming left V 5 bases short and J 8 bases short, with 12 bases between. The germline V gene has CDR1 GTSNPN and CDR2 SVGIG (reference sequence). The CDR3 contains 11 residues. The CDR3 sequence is CAWGPNREAFF. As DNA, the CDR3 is TGTGCCTGGGGTCCTAACAGGGAAGCTTTCTTT.

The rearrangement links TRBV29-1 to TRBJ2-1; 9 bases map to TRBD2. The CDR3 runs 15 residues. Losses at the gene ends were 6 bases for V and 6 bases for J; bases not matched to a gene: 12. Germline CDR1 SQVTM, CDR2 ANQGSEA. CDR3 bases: TGCAGCGTCGCCGTCCGGGGGCGGGGGGGCAATGAGCAGTTCTTC. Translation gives CSVAVRGRGGNEQFF.

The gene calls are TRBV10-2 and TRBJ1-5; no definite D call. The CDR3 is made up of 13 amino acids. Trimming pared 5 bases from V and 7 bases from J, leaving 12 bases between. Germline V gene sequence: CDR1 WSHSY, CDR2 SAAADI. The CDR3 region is CASSYQVRQPQHF. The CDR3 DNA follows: TGCGCCAGCAGTTATCAGGTACGGCAGCCCCAGCATTTT.

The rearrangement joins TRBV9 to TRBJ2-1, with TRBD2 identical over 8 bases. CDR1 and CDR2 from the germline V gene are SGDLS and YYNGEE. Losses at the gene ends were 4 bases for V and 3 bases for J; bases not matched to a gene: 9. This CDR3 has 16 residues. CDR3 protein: CASSRRSSGDYNEQFF. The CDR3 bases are TGTGCCAGCAGCAGAAGGAGTAGCGGGGACTACAATGAGCAGTTCTTC. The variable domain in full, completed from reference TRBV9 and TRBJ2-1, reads DSGVTQTPKHLITATGQRVTLRCSPRSGDLSVYWYQQSLDQGLQFLIQYYNGEERAKGNILERFSAQQFPDLHSELNLSSLELGDSALYFCASSRRSSGDYNEQFFGPGTRLTVL.

CDR3 sequence: CASSPGRGEYSNQPQHF. CDR3 bases: TGTGCCAGCAGCCCCGGCAGGGGCGAGTATAGCAATCAGCCCCAGCATTTT. The chain recombines TRBV25-1 with TRBJ1-5, with D possibly TRBD1 on 6 matching bases. Per germline, CDR1 MGHDK and CDR2 SYGVNS. This CDR3 region has 17 residues. The ends were cut back, 6 bases at V and 0 bases at J, with 18 bases in the middle.

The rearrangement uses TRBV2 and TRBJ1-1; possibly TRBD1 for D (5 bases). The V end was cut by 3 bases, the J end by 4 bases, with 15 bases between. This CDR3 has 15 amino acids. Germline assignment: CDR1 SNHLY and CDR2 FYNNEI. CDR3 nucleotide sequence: TGTGCCAGCAGTGACAGGTCCCGGCAGGGCACTGAAGCTTTCTTT. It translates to CASSDRSRQGTEAFF.

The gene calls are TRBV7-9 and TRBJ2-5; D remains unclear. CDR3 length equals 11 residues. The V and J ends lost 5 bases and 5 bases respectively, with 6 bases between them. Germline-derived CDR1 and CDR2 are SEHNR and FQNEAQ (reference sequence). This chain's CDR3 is CASSLYETQYF. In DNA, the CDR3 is TGTGCCAGCAGCCTCTACGAGACCCAGTACTTC.

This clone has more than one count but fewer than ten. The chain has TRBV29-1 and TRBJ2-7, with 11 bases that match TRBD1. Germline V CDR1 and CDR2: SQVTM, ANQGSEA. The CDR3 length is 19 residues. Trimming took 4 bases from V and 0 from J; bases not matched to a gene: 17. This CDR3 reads CSVGPRTGGVGGSSYEQYF. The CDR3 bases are TGCAGCGTTGGGCCAAGGACAGGGGGCGTGGGCGGTAGCTCCTACGAGCAGTACTTC.

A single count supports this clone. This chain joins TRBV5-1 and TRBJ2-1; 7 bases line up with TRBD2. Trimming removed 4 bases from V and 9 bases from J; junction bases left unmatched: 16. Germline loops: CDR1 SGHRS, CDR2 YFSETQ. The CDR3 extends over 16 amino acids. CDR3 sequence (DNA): TGCGCCAGCAGCCCGGGGAGGGAGCGGGGATGGACTGAGCAGTTCTTC. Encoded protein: CASSPGRERGWTEQFF.

CDR3 nucleotide sequence: TGTGCCAGCAGGATAGACAGGGGTTCCGATGAGCAGTTCTTC. It specifies CASRIDRGSDEQFF. This chain uses TRBV2 with TRBJ2-1; 8 positions match TRBD1. This CDR3 spans 14 amino acids. With V trimmed by 6 bases and J by 8 bases, 9 bases remained unmatched. CDR1 and CDR2 from the germline V gene are SNHLY and FYNNEI.

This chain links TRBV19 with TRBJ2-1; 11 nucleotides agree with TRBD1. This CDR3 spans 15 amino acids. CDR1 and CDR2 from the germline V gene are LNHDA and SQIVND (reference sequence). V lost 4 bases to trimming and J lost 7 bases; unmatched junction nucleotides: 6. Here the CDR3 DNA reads TGTGCCAGTAGTAGAGGACAGGGGGCTGGAAATGAGCAGTTCTTC. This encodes CASSRGQGAGNEQFF.

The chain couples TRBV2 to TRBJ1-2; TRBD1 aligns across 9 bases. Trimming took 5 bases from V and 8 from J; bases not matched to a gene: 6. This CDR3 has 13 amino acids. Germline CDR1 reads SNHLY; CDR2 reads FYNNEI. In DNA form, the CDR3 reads TGTGCCAGCAGTATACAGGGGGCGAGGGGCTACACCTTC. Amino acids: CASSIQGARGYTF.

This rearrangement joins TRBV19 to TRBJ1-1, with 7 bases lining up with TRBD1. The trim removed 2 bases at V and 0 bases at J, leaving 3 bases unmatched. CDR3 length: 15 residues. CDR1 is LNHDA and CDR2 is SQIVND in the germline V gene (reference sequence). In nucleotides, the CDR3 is TGTGCCAGTAGTATATCCGGGACAGTGAACACTGAAGCTTTCTTT. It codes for CASSISGTVNTEAFF.

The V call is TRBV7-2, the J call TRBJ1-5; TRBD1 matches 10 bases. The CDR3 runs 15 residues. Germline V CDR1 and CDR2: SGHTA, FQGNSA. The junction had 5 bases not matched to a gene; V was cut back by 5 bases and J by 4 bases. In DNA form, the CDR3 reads TGTGCCAGCAGCCGGGACAGGGGTCTAAATCAGCCCCAGCATTTT. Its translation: CASSRDRGLNQPQHF.

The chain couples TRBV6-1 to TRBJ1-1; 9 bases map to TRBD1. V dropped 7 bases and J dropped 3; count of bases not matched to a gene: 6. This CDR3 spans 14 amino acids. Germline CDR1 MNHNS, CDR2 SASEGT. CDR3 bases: TGTGCCAGCAAAAACAGGGGGCGATACACTGAAGCTTTCTTT. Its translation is CASKNRGRYTEAFF.

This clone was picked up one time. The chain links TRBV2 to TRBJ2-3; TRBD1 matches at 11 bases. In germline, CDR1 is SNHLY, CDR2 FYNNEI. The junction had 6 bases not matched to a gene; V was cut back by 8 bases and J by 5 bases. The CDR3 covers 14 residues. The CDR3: CASSRDRGGDTQYF. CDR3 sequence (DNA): TGTGCCAGCTCCAGGGACAGGGGGGGAGATACGCAGTATTTT. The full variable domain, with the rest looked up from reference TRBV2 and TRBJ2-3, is EPEVTQTPSHQVTQMGQEVILRCVPISNHLYFYWYRQILGQKVEFLVSFYNNEISEKSEIFDDQFSVERPDGSNFTLKIRSTKLEDSAMYFCASSRDRGGDTQYFGPGTRLTVL.

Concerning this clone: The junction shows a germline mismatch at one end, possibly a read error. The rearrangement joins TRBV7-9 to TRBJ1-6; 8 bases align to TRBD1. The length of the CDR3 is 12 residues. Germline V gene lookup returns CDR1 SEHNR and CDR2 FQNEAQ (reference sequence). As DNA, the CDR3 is TGTTCCAGCAGCTTACAGGGGGCACCCCTCCACTTT. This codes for CSSSLQGAPLHF. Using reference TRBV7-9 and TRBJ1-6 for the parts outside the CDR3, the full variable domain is DTGVSQNPRHKITKRGQNVTFRCDPISEHNRLYWYRQTLGQGPEFLTYFQNEAQLEKSRLLSDRFSAERPKGSFSTLEIQRTEQGDSAMYLCSSSLQGAPLHFGNGTRLTVT.

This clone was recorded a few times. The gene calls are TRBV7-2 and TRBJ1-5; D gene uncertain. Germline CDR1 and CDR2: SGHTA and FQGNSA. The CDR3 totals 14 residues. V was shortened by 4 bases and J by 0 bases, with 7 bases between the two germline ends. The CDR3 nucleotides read TGTGCCAGCAGCTCAGGTTATAGCAATCAGCCCCAGCATTTT. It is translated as CASSSGYSNQPQHF.

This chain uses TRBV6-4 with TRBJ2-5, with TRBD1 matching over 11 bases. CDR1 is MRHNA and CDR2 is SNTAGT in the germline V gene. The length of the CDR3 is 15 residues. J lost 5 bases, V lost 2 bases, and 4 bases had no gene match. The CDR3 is CASSDGQGAGETQYF. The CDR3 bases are TGTGCCAGCAGTGACGGACAGGGGGCTGGGGAGACCCAGTACTTC.

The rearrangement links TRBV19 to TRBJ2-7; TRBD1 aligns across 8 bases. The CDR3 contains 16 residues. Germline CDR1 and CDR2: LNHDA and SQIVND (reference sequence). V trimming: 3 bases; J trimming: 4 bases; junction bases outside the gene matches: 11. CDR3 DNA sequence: TGTGCCAGTAGTATGTCCAGGACAGGGTATCCTTACGAGCAGTACTTC. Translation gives CASSMSRTGYPYEQYF. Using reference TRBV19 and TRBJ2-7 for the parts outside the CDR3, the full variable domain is DGGITQSPKYLFRKEGQNVTLSCEQNLNHDAMYWYRQDPGQGLRLIYYSQIVNDFQKGDIAEGYSVSREKKESFPLTVTSAQKNPTAFYLCASSMSRTGYPYEQYFGPGTRLTVT.

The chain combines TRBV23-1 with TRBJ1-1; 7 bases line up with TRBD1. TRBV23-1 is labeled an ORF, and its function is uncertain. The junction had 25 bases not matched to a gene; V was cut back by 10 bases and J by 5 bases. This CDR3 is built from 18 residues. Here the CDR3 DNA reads TGCGCCACTCCGCTCGCACAGGAGCCCTTCAGGGGGAGTACTGAAGCTTTCTTT. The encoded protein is CATPLAQEPFRGSTEAFF.

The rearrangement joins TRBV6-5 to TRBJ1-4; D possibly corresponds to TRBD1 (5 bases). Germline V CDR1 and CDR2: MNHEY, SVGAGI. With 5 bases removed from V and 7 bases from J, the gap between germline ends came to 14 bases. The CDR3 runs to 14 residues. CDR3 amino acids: CASSAPGLGEKLFF. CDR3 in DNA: TGTGCCAGCAGTGCCCCAGGGTTAGGTGAAAAACTGTTTTTT.